What follows describes a single T cell receptor (beta chain). Its antigen is not known. CDR3 length: 15 residues. V shed 2 bases and J shed 0 bases, with 8 bases lying between them. From germline, CDR1 is SGHTA and CDR2 FQGTGA. Described time point: newly diagnosed GD, antithyroid drugs for less than 3 months. Following extraction of RNA from PBMCs, that RNA was used to make the TCR library. Patients came through an endocrinology department, and that department was in Xi'an, China. Roughly 10 milliliters of peripheral blood went into EDTA tubes. These data originate in a study of regulatory T cells in long-lasting Graves disease. Study-wide results and caveats: Limited samples may have lowered accuracy.

Libraries of TCR beta came from iRepertoire HTBI primers plus Arm-PCR of CDR3 regions. TCRdb recomputed calls from the multiplex PCR reads with MiXCR, one row per CDR3 protein. This sample has 530,000 or so distinct CDR3 sequences, with about 16% found just once. This sample also belongs to another study, concerning T cells in Graves' hyperthyroidism and ophthalmopathy. Turning to that study: The HTBI set primed first-round TCR CDR3 RT-PCR.

The V and J genes are TRBV7-3 and TRBJ2-1, with D hard to call. Material: peripheral blood mononuclear cells (PBMCs), obtained at new diagnosis, from a patient treated with antithyroid drugs. This receptor was taken from a young man with Graves disease. The DNA for the CDR3 is TGTGCCAGCAGCTTAGAGAGAATCTCCTACAATGAGCAGTTCTTC. Translation: CASSLERISYNEQFF.